This T cell receptor (beta chain) was obtained from a study of T-cell reconstitution after alpha-beta-depleted transplantation in children (dated by TCRdb to the mid-2010s). As for the study more broadly: The study quantitatively tracked T-cell immune reconstitution after TCRalphabeta/CD19-depleted allogeneic hematopoietic cell transplantation in children using TCR repertoire profiling.

Library preparation employed PCR. Sequencing used an Illumina HiSeq 2500. To normalize quantification of the TCRbeta repertoire, the TCR libraries were built with molecular barcoding that relied on unique molecular identifiers. The raw public data were reprocessed by TCRdb itself: fastp quality trimming at Q25, MiXCR clonotype calling, in-frame beta chains only. Rows merge per CDR3 protein into single entries with the most common DNA and genes. A total of 670,000 or so distinct CDR3 sequences appear in this sample, around 13% of them only once. The ten largest clones take up 0.79% of the sample. The sample's treatment or condition label, decoded: allogeneic hematopoietic cell transplantation with graft depleted of TCRalphabeta T cells and CD19 B cells. TCRalphabeta/CD19-depleted allogeneic hematopoietic cell grafts were given to the transplant recipients, all of whom were children. The germline V gene yields SGHRS for CDR1 and YFSETQ for CDR2. Reading from cysteine to phenylalanine, the CDR3 counts 17 amino acids. The read is trimmed to its CDR3 DNA, 51 bases read in frame from base 1. Trimming costs V 0 bases and J 5 bases, and their ends lie 20 bases apart.

This clonotype was seen many times. It has no known antigen specificity. Base qualities are not provided; no much larger clone lies one nucleotide away. Study-wide conclusions, independent of this receptor: Apparently early alphabetaT-cell count recovery about two months after transplant reportedly relied on only several hundred rapidly expanded clones derived from non-depleted graft cells. The high TCRbeta diversity at day 60 in some patients was ascribed to recipient T cells and intrathymic progenitors that had survived conditioning. Over subsequent months, a decline in hyperexpanded clone frequencies was noted, and after one year, T-cell counts and TCRbeta diversity were mostly ascribed to newly produced T cells.

This receptor was identified in a girl aged 2-10 years with congenital amegakaryocytic thrombocytopenia, due to receive a stem cell transplant. The chain was built from TRBV5-1 and TRBJ2-5, with the D gene call left open. This sample comprised PBMCs, obtained before TCRalphabeta/CD19-depleted stem cell transplant. The CDR3 protein: CASSLEDALPSLETQYF. The bases are TGCGCCAGCAGCTTGGAGGACGCCTTACCGTCATTGGAGACCCAGTACTTC.